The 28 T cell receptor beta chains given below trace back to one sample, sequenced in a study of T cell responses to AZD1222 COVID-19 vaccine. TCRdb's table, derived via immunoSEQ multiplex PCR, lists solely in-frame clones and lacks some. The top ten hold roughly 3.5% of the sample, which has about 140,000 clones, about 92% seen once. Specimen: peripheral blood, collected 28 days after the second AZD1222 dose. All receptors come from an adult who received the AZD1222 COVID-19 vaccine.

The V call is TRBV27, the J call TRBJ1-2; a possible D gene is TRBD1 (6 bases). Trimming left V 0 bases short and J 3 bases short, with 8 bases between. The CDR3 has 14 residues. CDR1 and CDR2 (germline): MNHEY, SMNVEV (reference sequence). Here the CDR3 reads CASSLSNRDYGYTF. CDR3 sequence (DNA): TGTGCCAGCAGTTTATCGAACAGGGACTATGGCTACACCTTC.

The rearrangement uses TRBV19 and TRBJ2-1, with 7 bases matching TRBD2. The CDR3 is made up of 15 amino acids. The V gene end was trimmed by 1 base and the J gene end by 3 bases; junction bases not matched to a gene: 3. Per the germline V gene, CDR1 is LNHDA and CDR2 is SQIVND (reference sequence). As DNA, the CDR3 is TGTGCCAGTAGTATAGCGGGAGGTTTCTACAATGAGCAGTTCTTC. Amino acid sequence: CASSIAGGFYNEQFF.

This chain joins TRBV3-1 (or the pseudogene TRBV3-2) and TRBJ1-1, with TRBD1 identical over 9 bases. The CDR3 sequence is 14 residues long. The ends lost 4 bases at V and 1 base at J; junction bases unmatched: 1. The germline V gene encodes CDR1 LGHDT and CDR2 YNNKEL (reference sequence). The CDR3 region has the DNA TGTGCCAGCAGCCGACAGGGGGGGAACACTGAAGCTTTCTTT. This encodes CASSRQGGNTEAFF.

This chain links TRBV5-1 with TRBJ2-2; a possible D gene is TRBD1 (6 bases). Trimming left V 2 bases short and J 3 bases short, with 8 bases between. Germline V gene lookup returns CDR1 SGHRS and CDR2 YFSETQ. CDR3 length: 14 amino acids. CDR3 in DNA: TGCGCCAGCAGCTTTACAGGGTACACCGGGGAGCTGTTTTTT. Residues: CASSFTGYTGELFF.

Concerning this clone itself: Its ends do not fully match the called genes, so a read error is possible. CDR3 loop: CASSPIRVGSLF. CDR3 DNA: TGTGCCAGTAGTCCTATTCGGGTAGGATCCCTTTTT. V and J are TRBV19 and TRBJ2-3; D call uncertain. There are 12 residues in the CDR3. Germline CDR1 reads LNHDA; CDR2 reads SQIVND (reference sequence).

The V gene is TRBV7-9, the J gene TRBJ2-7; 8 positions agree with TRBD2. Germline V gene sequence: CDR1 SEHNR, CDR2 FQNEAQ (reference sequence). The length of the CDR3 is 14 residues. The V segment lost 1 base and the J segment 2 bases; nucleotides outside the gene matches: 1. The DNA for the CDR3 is TGTGCCAGCAGCTTAGGAGCGGGAGCCTACGAGCAGTACTTC. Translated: CASSLGAGAYEQYF. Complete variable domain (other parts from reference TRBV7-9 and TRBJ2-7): DTGVSQNPRHKITKRGQNVTFRCDPISEHNRLYWYRQTLGQGPEFLTYFQNEAQLEKSRLLSDRFSAERPKGSFSTLEIQRTEQGDSAMYLCASSLGAGAYEQYFGPGTRLTVT.

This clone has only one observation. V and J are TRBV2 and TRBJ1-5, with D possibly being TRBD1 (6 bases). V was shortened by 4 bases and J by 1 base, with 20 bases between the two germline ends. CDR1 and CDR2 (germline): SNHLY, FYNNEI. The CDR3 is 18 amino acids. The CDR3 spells CASSGLRGHQGSNQPQHF. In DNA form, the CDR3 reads TGTGCCAGCAGTGGTCTACGGGGACACCAAGGAAGCAATCAGCCCCAGCATTTT. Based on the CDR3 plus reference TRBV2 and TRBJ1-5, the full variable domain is EPEVTQTPSHQVTQMGQEVILRCVPISNHLYFYWYRQILGQKVEFLVSFYNNEISEKSEIFDDQFSVERPDGSNFTLKIRSTKLEDSAMYFCASSGLRGHQGSNQPQHFGDGTRLSIL.

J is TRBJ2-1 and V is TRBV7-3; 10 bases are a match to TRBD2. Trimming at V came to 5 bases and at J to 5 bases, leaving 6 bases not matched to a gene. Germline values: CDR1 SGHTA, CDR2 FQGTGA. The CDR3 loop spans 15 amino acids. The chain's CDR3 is CASSESGRANNEQFF. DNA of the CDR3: TGTGCCAGCAGCGAAAGCGGGAGGGCCAACAATGAGCAGTTCTTC.

The CDR3 sequence is CAISEGDRDGYEQYF. The CDR3 region has the DNA TGTGCCATCAGTGAGGGGGACAGGGACGGCTACGAGCAGTACTTC. The V gene is TRBV10-3, the J gene TRBJ2-7; 9 bases match TRBD1. J gave up 3 bases and V 2 bases, and 5 bases lay outside the gene matches. The germline gives CDR1 ENHRY, CDR2 SYGVKD. The CDR3 covers 15 residues.

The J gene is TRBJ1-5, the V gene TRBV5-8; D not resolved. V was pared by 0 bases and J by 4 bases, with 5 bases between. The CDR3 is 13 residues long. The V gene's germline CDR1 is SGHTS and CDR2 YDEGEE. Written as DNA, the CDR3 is TGTGCCAGCAGCTTGGGGATAAATCAGCCCCAGCATTTT. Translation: CASSLGINQPQHF.

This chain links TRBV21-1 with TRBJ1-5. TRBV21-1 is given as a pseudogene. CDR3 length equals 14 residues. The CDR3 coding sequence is TGTGCCAGCAGCAAGATCGGCAGCAATCAGCCCCAGCATTTT. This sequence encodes CASSKIGSNQPQHF.

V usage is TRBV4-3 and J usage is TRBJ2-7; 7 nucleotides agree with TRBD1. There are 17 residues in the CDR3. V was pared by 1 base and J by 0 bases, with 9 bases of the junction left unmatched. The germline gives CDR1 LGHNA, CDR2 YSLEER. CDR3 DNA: TGCGCCAGCAGCCAAGCCCCACAGACAGGGAGCTCCTACGAGCAGTACTTC. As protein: CASSQAPQTGSSYEQYF.

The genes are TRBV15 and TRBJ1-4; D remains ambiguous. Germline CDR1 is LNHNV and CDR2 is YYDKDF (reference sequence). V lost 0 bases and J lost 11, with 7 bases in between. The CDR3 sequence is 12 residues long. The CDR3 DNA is TGTGCCACCAGCAGAGATCTTAGGAAACTGTTTTTT. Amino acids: CATSRDLRKLFF.

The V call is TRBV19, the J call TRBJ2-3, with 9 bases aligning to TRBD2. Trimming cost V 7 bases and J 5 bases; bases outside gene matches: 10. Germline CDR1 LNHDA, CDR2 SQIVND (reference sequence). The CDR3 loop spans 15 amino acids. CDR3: CASTSVASGKDTQYF. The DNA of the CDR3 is TGTGCCAGTACCTCGGTTGCTAGCGGGAAAGATACGCAGTATTTT.

The CDR3: CASSRTGRDQPQHF. The CDR3 region has the DNA TGTGCCAGCAGCCGGACAGGGAGGGATCAGCCCCAGCATTTT. The V gene is TRBV5-8, the J gene TRBJ1-5; 8 nucleotides line up with TRBD1. V shed 4 bases, J shed 5 bases, and the junction held 5 bases outside the gene matches. Per germline, CDR1 SGHTS and CDR2 YDEGEE. CDR3 length equals 14 residues.

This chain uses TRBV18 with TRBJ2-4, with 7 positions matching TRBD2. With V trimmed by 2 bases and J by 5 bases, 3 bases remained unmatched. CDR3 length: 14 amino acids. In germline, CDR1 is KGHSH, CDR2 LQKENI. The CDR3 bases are TGTGCCAGCTCACCAAGGGAGGGCCAAAACATTCAGTACTTC. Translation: CASSPREGQNIQYF.

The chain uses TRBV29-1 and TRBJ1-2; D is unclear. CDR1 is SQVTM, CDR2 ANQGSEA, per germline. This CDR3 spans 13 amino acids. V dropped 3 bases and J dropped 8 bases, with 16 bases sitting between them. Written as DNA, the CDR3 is TGCAGCGTTGAGACACGTCCGATGTGGGGCTACACCTTC. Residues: CSVETRPMWGYTF. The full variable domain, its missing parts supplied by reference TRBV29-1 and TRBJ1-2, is SAVISQKPSRDICQRGTSLTIQCQVDSQVTMMFWYRQQPGQSLTLIATANQGSEATYESGFVIDKFPISRPNLTFSTLTVSNMSPEDSSIYLCSVETRPMWGYTFGSGTRLTVV.

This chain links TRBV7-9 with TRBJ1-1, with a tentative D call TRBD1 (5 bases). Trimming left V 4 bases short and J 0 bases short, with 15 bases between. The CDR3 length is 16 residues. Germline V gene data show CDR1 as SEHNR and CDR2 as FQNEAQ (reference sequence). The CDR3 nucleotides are TGTGCCAGCAGCTCCAGGGCTATGAGTGTGAACACTGAAGCTTTCTTT. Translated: CASSSRAMSVNTEAFF.

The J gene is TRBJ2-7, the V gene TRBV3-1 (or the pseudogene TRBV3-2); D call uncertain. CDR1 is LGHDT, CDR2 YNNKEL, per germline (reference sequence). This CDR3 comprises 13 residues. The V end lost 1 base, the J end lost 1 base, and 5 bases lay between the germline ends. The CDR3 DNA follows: TGTGCCAGCAGCCAAGTAGGGTCCTACGAGCAGTACTTC. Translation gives CASSQVGSYEQYF.

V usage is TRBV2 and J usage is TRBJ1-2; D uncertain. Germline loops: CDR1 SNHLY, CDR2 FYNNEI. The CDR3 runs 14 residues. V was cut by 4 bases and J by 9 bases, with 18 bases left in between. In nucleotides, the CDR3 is TGTGCCAGCAGTGCGGGAGCGTCCCTTAATCGCTACACCTTC. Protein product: CASSAGASLNRYTF.

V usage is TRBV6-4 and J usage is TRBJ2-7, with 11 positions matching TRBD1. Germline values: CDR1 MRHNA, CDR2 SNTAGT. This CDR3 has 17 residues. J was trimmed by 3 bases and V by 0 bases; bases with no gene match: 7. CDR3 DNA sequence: TGTGCCAGCAGTGACTCTGGCTGGGGACAGGGGGACTACGAGCAGTACTTC. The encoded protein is CASSDSGWGQGDYEQYF.

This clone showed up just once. The CDR3: CASSLGLAGVETQYF. As DNA, the CDR3 is TGTGCCAGCAGTTTAGGACTAGCGGGAGTGGAGACCCAGTACTTC. This chain uses TRBV28 with TRBJ2-5; 13 nucleotides match TRBD2. The V gene end was trimmed by 2 bases and the J gene end by 5 bases; junction bases not matched to a gene: 2. CDR3 size: 15 residues. CDR1 is MDHEN, CDR2 SYDVKM, per germline.

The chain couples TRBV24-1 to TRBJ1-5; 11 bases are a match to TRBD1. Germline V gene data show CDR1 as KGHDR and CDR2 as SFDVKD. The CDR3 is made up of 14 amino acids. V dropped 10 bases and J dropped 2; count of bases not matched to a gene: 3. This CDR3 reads CATGDRGGNQPQHF. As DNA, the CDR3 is TGTGCCACTGGGGACAGGGGGGGCAATCAGCCCCAGCATTTT.

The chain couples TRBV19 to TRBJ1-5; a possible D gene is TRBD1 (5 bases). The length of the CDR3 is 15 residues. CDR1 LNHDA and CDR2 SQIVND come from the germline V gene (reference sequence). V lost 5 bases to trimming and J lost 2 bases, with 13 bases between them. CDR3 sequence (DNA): TGTGCCAGTAGTCCGCAGGCGGGGGGCAATCAGCCCCAGCATTTT. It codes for CASSPQAGGNQPQHF.

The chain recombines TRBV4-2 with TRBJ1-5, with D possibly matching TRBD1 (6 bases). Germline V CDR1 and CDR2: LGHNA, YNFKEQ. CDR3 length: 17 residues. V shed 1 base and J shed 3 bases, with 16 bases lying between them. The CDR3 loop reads CASSQVKQGTSNQPQHF. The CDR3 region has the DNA TGTGCCAGCAGCCAAGTAAAGCAGGGGACGTCCAATCAGCCCCAGCATTTT.

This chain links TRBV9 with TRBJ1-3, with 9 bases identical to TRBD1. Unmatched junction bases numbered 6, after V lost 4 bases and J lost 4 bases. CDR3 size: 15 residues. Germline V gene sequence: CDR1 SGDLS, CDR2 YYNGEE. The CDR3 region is CASSLWDRAGNTIYF. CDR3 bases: TGTGCCAGCAGCCTATGGGACAGGGCGGGAAACACCATATATTTT.

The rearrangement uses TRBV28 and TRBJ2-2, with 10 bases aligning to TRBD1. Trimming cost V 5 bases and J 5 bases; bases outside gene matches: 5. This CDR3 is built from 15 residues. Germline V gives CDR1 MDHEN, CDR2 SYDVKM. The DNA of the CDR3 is TGTGCCAGCAGTCCCTGGGACAGGGGTACCGGGGAGCTGTTTTTT. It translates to CASSPWDRGTGELFF.

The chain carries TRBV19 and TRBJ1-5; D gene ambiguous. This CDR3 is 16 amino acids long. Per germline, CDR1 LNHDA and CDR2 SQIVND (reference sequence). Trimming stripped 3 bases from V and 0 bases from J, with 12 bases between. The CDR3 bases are TGTGCCAGTAGTATGGAGTACAGTTATAGCAATCAGCCCCAGCATTTT. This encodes CASSMEYSYSNQPQHF.